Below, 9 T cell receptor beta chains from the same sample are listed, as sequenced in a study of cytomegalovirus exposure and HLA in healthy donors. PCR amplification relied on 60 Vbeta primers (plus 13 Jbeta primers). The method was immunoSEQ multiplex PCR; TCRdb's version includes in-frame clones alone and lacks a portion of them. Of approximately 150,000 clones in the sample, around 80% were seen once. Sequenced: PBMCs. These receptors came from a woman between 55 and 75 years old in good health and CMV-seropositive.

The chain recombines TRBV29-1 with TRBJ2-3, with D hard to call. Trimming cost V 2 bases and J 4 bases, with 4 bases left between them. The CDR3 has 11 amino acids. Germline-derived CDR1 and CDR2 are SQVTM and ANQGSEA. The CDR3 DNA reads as TGCAGCGTTGAACTGTCAGATACGCAGTATTTT. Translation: CSVELSDTQYF.

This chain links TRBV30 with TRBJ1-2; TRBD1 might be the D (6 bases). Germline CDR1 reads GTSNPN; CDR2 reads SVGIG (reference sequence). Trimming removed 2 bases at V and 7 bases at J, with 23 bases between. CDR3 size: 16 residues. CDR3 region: CAWSPLYPRSGAGYTF. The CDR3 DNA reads TGTGCCTGGAGTCCCCTTTACCCGAGGTCAGGGGCTGGCTACACCTTC.

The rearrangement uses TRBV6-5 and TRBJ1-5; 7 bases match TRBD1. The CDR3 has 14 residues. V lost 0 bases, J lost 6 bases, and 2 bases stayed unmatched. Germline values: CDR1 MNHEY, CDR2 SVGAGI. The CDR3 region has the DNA TGTGCCAGCAGTTACTCCCAGGGGGGTCAGCCCCAGCATTTT. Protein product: CASSYSQGGQPQHF.

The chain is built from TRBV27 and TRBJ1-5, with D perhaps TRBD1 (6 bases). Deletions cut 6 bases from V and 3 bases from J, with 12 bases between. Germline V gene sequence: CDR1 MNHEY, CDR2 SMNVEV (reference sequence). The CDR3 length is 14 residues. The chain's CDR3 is CASRLQGLNQPQHF. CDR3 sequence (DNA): TGTGCCAGCAGGTTGCAGGGGCTCAATCAGCCCCAGCATTTT.

The CDR3 protein is CASSLGTNLEDGELFF. The CDR3 coding sequence is TGTGCCAGCAGCTTGGGGACTAACCTTGAAGATGGGGAGCTGTTTTTT. The rearrangement links TRBV7-6 to TRBJ2-2; 7 bases are shared with TRBD2. The junction had 12 bases not matched to a gene; V was cut back by 3 bases and J by 8 bases. CDR3 length: 16 amino acids. Germline loops: CDR1 SGHVS, CDR2 FNYEAQ.

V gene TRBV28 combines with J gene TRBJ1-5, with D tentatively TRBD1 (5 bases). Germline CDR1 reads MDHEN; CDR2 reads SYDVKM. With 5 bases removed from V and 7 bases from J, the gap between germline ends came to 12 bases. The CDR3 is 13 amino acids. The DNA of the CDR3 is TGTGCCAGCAGTGGTACCTGGGGCCAGCCCCAGCATTTT. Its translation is CASSGTWGQPQHF.

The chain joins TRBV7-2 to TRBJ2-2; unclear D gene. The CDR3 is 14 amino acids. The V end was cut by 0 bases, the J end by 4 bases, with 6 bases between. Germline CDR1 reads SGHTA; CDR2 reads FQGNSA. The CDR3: CASSLARGTGELFF. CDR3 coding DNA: TGTGCCAGCAGCTTAGCCCGCGGCACCGGGGAGCTGTTTTTT.

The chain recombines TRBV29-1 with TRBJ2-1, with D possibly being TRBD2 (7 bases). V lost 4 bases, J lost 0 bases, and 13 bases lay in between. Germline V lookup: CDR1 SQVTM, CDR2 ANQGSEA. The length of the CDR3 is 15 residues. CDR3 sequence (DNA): TGCAGCGTTGTAGGGGGGGCCAGCTCCTACAATGAGCAGTTCTTC. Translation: CSVVGGASSYNEQFF.

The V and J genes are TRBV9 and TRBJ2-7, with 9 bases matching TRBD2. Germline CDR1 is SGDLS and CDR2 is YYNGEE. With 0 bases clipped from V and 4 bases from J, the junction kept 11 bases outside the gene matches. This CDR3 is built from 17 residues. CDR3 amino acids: CASSVAGALAGRYEQYF. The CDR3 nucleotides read TGTGCCAGCAGCGTAGCTGGGGCCCTAGCGGGGCGGTACGAGCAGTACTTC. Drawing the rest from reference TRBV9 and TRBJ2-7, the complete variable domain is DSGVTQTPKHLITATGQRVTLRCSPRSGDLSVYWYQQSLDQGLQFLIQYYNGEERAKGNILERFSAQQFPDLHSELNLSSLELGDSALYFCASSVAGALAGRYEQYFGPGTRLTVT.